These 18 T cell receptor beta chains were sequenced from one sample in a study of T cell responses to AZD1222 COVID-19 vaccine (TCRdb year 2021). The time point label for this specimen denotes: baseline before first vaccination. Library preparation was by the immunoSEQ multiplex PCR assay. TCRdb's version of the immuneACCESS table is confined to in-frame rearrangements and falls short of the full clone set. An unresolved V gene accounts for under half of the shortfall where checked; the remainder is of unknown origin. The sample table records roughly 130,000 clones; approximately 90% of these occur just once. The ten largest clones represent roughly 2% of the sample. Sequences were derived from peripheral blood, sampled on day 0 of AZD1222 vaccination. These receptors all come from an adult in good health.

The chain has TRBV6-5 and TRBJ2-2; 9 nucleotides align to TRBD1. The junction had 5 bases not matched to a gene; V was cut back by 8 bases and J by 7 bases. The CDR3 runs 13 residues. Germline-derived CDR1 and CDR2 are MNHEY and SVGAGI. CDR3 in amino acids: CASGQGWVGELFF. CDR3 coding DNA: TGTGCCAGCGGACAGGGGTGGGTCGGGGAGCTGTTTTTT.

This clone was detected a few times. The chain joins TRBV5-1 to TRBJ2-1; D gene uncertain. The CDR3 loop spans 12 amino acids. Between the trimmed V and J ends, which lost 1 base and 6 bases, there was a span of 5 bases. Germline CDR1 SGHRS, CDR2 YFSETQ. The CDR3 reads CASSLLVNEQFF. CDR3 DNA sequence: TGCGCCAGCAGCTTGTTGGTCAATGAGCAGTTCTTC.

Points on this clone: A read error may produce the germline difference seen at one junction end. V and J are TRBV7-7 and TRBJ2-3; D remains unclear. Germline V gene data show CDR1 as SSHAT and CDR2 as FNYEAQ (reference sequence). The CDR3 extends over 14 amino acids. The CDR3 DNA is TGTGCTAGCAGCTCCACAAGTGTTGCAGATACGCAGTATTTT. Translated: CASSSTSVADTQYF.

The chain links TRBV24-1 to TRBJ2-2; D gene unclear. The V end lost 1 base, the J end lost 2 bases, and 4 bases lay between the germline ends. Germline V lookup: CDR1 KGHDR, CDR2 SFDVKD. This CDR3 is 14 amino acids long. The CDR3 loop reads CATSDFSNTGELFF. The CDR3, as DNA: TGTGCCACCAGTGATTTTTCTAACACCGGGGAGCTGTTTTTT.

The V and J genes are TRBV18 and TRBJ1-1; tentative D call: TRBD1 (5 bases). V was clipped by 1 base and J by 9 bases, with 18 bases between them. The CDR3 is 15 residues long. CDR1 and CDR2 (germline): KGHSH, LQKENI. The CDR3 bases are TGTGCCAGCTCACCACGCGCCAGGGAACCCCCGCAAGCTTTCTTT. This codes for CASSPRAREPPQAFF. The full variable domain, rest sourced from reference TRBV18 and TRBJ1-1, is NAGVMQNPRHLVRRRGQEARLRCSPMKGHSHVYWYRQLPEEGLKFMVYLQKENIIDESGMPKERFSAEFPKEGPSILRIQQVVRGDSAAYFCASSPRAREPPQAFFGQGTRLTVV.

The rearrangement links TRBV5-4 to TRBJ2-4; maybe TRBD2 (5 bases). CDR3 size: 17 residues. V lost 0 bases and J 1 base, leaving 14 bases between the germline ends. Germline V gives CDR1 SGHNT, CDR2 YYREEE (reference sequence). CDR3: CASSLGGRPGAKNIQYF. Written as DNA, the CDR3 is TGTGCCAGCAGCTTGGGAGGGAGACCTGGGGCCAAAAACATTCAGTACTTC.

V gene TRBV19 combines with J gene TRBJ1-5; weak D call: TRBD1 (6 bases). Germline values: CDR1 LNHDA, CDR2 SQIVND (reference sequence). With 3 bases removed from V and 7 bases from J, the gap between germline ends came to 13 bases. The CDR3 is 14 amino acids. The CDR3 sequence: CASSIRRGQQPQHF. The CDR3 DNA is TGTGCCAGTAGTATCCGCAGGGGACAACAGCCCCAGCATTTT. Full variable domain (outside the CDR3, taken from reference TRBV19 and TRBJ1-5): DGGITQSPKYLFRKEGQNVTLSCEQNLNHDAMYWYRQDPGQGLRLIYYSQIVNDFQKGDIAEGYSVSREKKESFPLTVTSAQKNPTAFYLCASSIRRGQQPQHFGDGTRLSIL.

CDR3 DNA sequence: TGTGCCAGCAGCTGTAGCCCGGCGGGGGAAGGTAATCTTGAGCAGTTCTTC. Translation: CASSCSPAGEGNLEQFF. This chain connects TRBV5-7 to TRBJ2-1, with TRBD2 matching 7 bases. TRBV5-7 is an ORF for which the function is uncertain. V trimming: 3 bases; J trimming: 9 bases; junction bases outside the gene matches: 18. There are 17 residues in the CDR3.

The gene calls are TRBV4-2 and TRBJ2-1, with D perhaps TRBD1 (5 bases). Germline V CDR1 and CDR2: LGHNA, YNFKEQ. The ends were cut back, 6 bases at V and 2 bases at J, with 14 bases in the middle. CDR3 length equals 15 residues. This CDR3 reads CASRAAGYPYNEQFF. The CDR3 nucleotides read TGTGCCAGCAGAGCCGCAGGGTATCCCTACAATGAGCAGTTCTTC.

The chain has TRBV28 and TRBJ2-1; 9 nucleotides match TRBD1. V trimming: 7 bases; J trimming: 9 bases; junction bases outside the gene matches: 7. The CDR3 is made up of 13 amino acids. Germline-derived CDR1 and CDR2 are MDHEN and SYDVKM. The DNA of the CDR3 is TGTGCCAGCATACAGGGGGCCAGAGGTGAGCAGTTCTTC. Translating it yields CASIQGARGEQFF.

Concerning this clone: At the DNA level, this CDR3 is encoded by other sequences in the same sample as well. V is TRBV5-1 and J is TRBJ2-5; 10 bases line up with TRBD2. Germline V CDR1 and CDR2: SGHRS, YFSETQ. J lost 2 bases, V lost 0 bases, and 4 bases had no gene match. CDR3 length: 16 residues. The CDR3, as DNA: TGCGCCAGCAGCTTGGGAAGTAGCGGGGGGCAAGAGACCCAGTACTTC. It specifies CASSLGSSGGQETQYF.

This clone was recorded only once. The V call is TRBV6-2 or TRBV6-3, the J call TRBJ1-1; D not resolved. V gave up 5 bases and J gave up 1 base, with 5 bases separating them. The CDR3 is 12 amino acids. Germline CDR1 and CDR2: MNHEY and SVGEGT. CDR3: CASSHRNTEAFF. The CDR3 bases are TGTGCCAGCAGTCACCGGAACACTGAAGCTTTCTTT.

The rearrangement links TRBV30 to TRBJ1-2; a weak D match, TRBD1 (5 bases). The CDR3 has 15 residues. Germline V gene lookup returns CDR1 GTSNPN and CDR2 SVGIG (reference sequence). Trimming cost V 0 bases and J 0 bases, with 11 bases left between them. CDR3 sequence: CAWSVGDGPNYGYTF. CDR3 DNA: TGTGCCTGGAGTGTAGGGGACGGCCCTAACTATGGCTACACCTTC.

The chain couples TRBV4-3 to TRBJ2-1; D is tentatively TRBD1 or TRBD2 (5 bases each). V lost 2 bases and J 2 bases, leaving 10 bases between the germline ends. This CDR3 has 15 residues. CDR1 and CDR2 (germline): LGHNA, YSLEER. The CDR3 nucleotides read TGCGCCAGCAGCCAATCCGGGACCGCCTACAATGAGCAGTTCTTC. Residues: CASSQSGTAYNEQFF.

The table lists this clone with a count of one. The CDR3, as DNA: TGTGCCAGCAGCTTACAAACCGGGGAGCTGTTTTTT. This codes for CASSLQTGELFF. The chain carries TRBV7-9 and TRBJ2-2; D is undetermined. Deletions cut 2 bases from V and 5 bases from J, with 3 bases between. The CDR3 has 12 amino acids. Germline loops: CDR1 SEHNR, CDR2 FQNEAQ (reference sequence).

As DNA, the CDR3 is TGTGCCAGTATGGAGAGCTCTGGAAACACCATATATTTT. It encodes CASMESSGNTIYF. The V call is TRBV19, the J call TRBJ1-3; D ambiguous. Trimming took off 7 bases at V and 0 bases at J, with 7 bases between the two ends. Germline-derived CDR1 and CDR2 are LNHDA and SQIVND (reference sequence). The CDR3 covers 13 residues. Looking up the rest from reference TRBV19 and TRBJ1-3 gives the full variable domain: DGGITQSPKYLFRKEGQNVTLSCEQNLNHDAMYWYRQDPGQGLRLIYYSQIVNDFQKGDIAEGYSVSREKKESFPLTVTSAQKNPTAFYLCASMESSGNTIYFGEGSWLTVV.

The chain employs TRBV6-1 and TRBJ2-6; no definite D call. This CDR3 contains 14 residues. Germline V gives CDR1 MNHNS, CDR2 SASEGT. The germline V and J ends were trimmed by 1 base and 0 bases, with 1 base remaining between them. CDR3 bases: TGTGCCAGCAGTGAAGTCTCTGGGGCCAACGTCCTGACTTTC. Translating gives CASSEVSGANVLTF.

The V gene is TRBV7-8, the J gene TRBJ1-2; D uncertain. V was trimmed by 0 bases and J by 3 bases, leaving 8 bases between them. The CDR3 extends over 14 amino acids. Germline CDR1 and CDR2: SGHVS and FQNEAQ. The CDR3 spells CASSLAGRHYGYTF. The CDR3 DNA reads as TGTGCCAGCAGCTTAGCCGGCCGGCACTATGGCTACACCTTC.